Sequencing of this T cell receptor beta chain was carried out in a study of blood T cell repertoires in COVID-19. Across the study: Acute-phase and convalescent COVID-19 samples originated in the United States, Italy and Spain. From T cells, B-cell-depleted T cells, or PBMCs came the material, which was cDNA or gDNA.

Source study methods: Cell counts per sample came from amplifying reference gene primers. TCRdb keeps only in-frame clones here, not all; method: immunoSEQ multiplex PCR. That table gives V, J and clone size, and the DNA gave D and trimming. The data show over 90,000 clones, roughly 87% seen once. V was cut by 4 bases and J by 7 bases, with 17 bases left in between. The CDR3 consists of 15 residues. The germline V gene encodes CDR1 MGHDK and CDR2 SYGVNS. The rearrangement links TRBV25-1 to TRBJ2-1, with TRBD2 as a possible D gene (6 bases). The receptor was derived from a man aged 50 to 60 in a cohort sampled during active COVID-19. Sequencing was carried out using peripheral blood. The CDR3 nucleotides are TGTGCCAGCAGTGGGGGTTTGGGGCGGGGAAATGAGCAGTTCTTC. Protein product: CASSGGLGRGNEQFF. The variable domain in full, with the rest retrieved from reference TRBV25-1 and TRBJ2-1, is EADIYQTPRYLVIGTGKKITLECSQTMGHDKMYWYQQDPGMELHLIHYSYGVNSTEKGDLSSESTVSRIRTEHFPLTLESARPSHTSQYLCASSGGLGRGNEQFFGPGTRLTVL.